The T cell receptor (beta chain) under discussion was sequenced for a study of T cells after posttransplantation cyclophosphamide. Study-level results: Donor-recipient repertoire similarity was low at 1-2 months, rising over year one. Skin or GI-infiltrating T cells shared few TRB sequences with blood. Recipient CMV seropositivity and CMV reactivation strongly tracked TRB clonality.

Control samples came 1 year after myeloablative marrow transplants with methotrexate plus calcineurin inhibitor. Regarding this clone: Its antigen is unknown.

Method: immunoSEQ multiplex PCR; TCRdb's copy keeps in-frame clones and lacks some. The sample consists of tens of thousands of clones, around 87% of them appearing once. Trimming pared 4 bases from V and 4 bases from J, leaving 16 bases between. This CDR3 region has 16 residues. CDR1 SEHNR and CDR2 FQNEAQ come from the germline V gene (reference sequence). The sample here was PBMCs, taken roughly 49 weeks after allogeneic stem cell transplant with calcineurin inhibitor and methotrexate. This chain joins TRBV7-9 and TRBJ1-4; the D gene is possibly TRBD1 (5 bases). This clonotype was sampled from a female patient aged 30 to 40 who received an allogeneic stem cell transplant from an unrelated donor, was CMV-positive, and had acute and chronic GVHD. The T cells may partly be graft donor cells. The CDR3 spells CASSSRMTDINEKLFF. The CDR3, as DNA: TGTGCCAGCAGCTCTCGAATGACAGATATTAATGAAAAACTGTTTTTT.